The 11 T cell receptor beta chains below were found in one sample sequenced in a study of blood T cell repertoires in COVID-19. Clones were sequenced by immunoSEQ multiplex PCR, and TCRdb holds only the in-frame ones, with some missing. This table holds around 270,000 clones, 80% to 90% found once. Sequenced input: peripheral blood. These receptors were collected from a man aged 30 to 45 with active or convalescent COVID-19.

V usage is TRBV6-5 and J usage is TRBJ1-2; D is perhaps TRBD1 (5 bases). Trimming took off 8 bases at V and 8 bases at J, with 15 bases between the two ends. This CDR3 is built from 12 residues. Germline V gives CDR1 MNHEY, CDR2 SVGAGI. The CDR3 is CASRTGSWGYTF. The CDR3 DNA reads TGTGCCAGCCGAACAGGTTCTTGGGGCTACACCTTC.

A few counts support this clone. The chain carries TRBV21-1 and TRBJ1-6. TRBV21-1 is described as a pseudogene. This CDR3 is built from 13 residues. CDR3 region: CASSKESNSPLHF. The CDR3 nucleotides are TGTGCCAGCAGCAAAGAGAGTAATTCACCCCTCCACTTT.

Notes on this clone: The junction shows a germline mismatch at one end, possibly a read error. This sequence joins TRBV2 and TRBJ1-3, with D possibly matching TRBD1 (6 bases). This CDR3 is built from 12 residues. From germline, CDR1 is SNHLY and CDR2 FYNNEI. The CDR3 is CAIRDNGNTIYF. As DNA, the CDR3 is TGTGCCATAAGGGACAATGGAAACACCATATACTTT.

The chain joins TRBV3-1 (or the pseudogene TRBV3-2) to TRBJ1-1, with D maybe TRBD1 (5 bases). This CDR3 is built from 14 residues. Germline V gives CDR1 LGHDT, CDR2 YNNKEL (reference sequence). V was pared by 5 bases and J by 6 bases, with 16 bases between. The CDR3 loop reads CASSSRVETPEAFF. CDR3 nucleotides: TGTGCCAGCAGCAGCAGGGTAGAGACCCCTGAAGCTTTCTTT.

V and J are TRBV7-2 and TRBJ1-6; the D gene is possibly TRBD1 (6 bases). The CDR3 consists of 14 residues. Trimming stripped 5 bases from V and 9 bases from J, with 14 bases between. Per the germline V gene, CDR1 is SGHTA and CDR2 is FQGNSA. The CDR3 nucleotides are TGTGCCAGCAGCGAGGGGGGGTTTCGTTCACCCCTCCACTTT. Protein sequence: CASSEGGFRSPLHF.

The J gene is TRBJ1-1, the V gene TRBV6-5; D gene ambiguous. The germline V and J ends were trimmed by 2 bases and 11 bases, with 15 bases remaining between them. The germline V gene encodes CDR1 MNHEY and CDR2 SVGAGI. This CDR3 has 13 amino acids. CDR3 DNA: TGTGCCAGCAGTTACATCGGAAACTACGCGGCTTTCTTT. This sequence encodes CASSYIGNYAAFF.

As concerns this clone: The sample carries other DNA sequences with the same CDR3. The chain carries TRBV5-6 and TRBJ1-5, with 10 bases lining up with TRBD1. Germline CDR1 is SGHDT and CDR2 is YYEEEE. V gave up 3 bases and J gave up 2 bases; unmatched junction bases: 2. The CDR3 totals 15 residues. CDR3 sequence (DNA): TGTGCCAGCAGCTGGGGGACAGGGGGCAATCAGCCCCAGCATTTT. Its translation is CASSWGTGGNQPQHF.

V and J are TRBV6-5 and TRBJ2-7, with D unclear. V was pared by 6 bases and J by 5 bases, with 5 bases between. The CDR3 sequence is 10 residues long. Germline V CDR1 and CDR2: MNHEY, SVGAGI. The CDR3 DNA sequence: TGTGCCAGCAGCCCCAACGAGCAGTACTTC. Amino acid sequence: CASSPNEQYF.

V is TRBV2 and J is TRBJ1-6; tentatively, D is TRBD1 (5 bases). In germline, CDR1 is SNHLY, CDR2 FYNNEI. This CDR3 has 17 amino acids. Trimming stripped 10 bases from V and 2 bases from J, with 21 bases between. The CDR3 loop is CAKELSTGDPYNSPLHF. CDR3 in DNA: TGTGCCAAAGAACTTTCTACGGGGGATCCCTATAATTCACCCCTCCACTTT.

J is TRBJ2-3 and V is TRBV7-6; TRBD2 is a possible D gene (5 bases). V was clipped by 5 bases and J by 0 bases, with 9 bases between them. The germline V gene encodes CDR1 SGHVS and CDR2 FNYEAQ. CDR3 size: 14 residues. CDR3 residues: CASSPWTSTDTQYF. Written as DNA, the CDR3 is TGTGCCAGCAGCCCCTGGACTAGCACAGATACGCAGTATTTT.

This rearrangement joins TRBV11-2 to TRBJ1-1; D is uncertain. CDR3 length: 15 residues. Deletions cut 1 base from V and 6 bases from J, with 15 bases between. CDR1 and CDR2 (germline): SGHAT, FQNNGV. The CDR3 region is CASSLVVFTSAEAFF. The CDR3 DNA reads TGTGCCAGCAGCTTAGTTGTTTTTACGAGCGCTGAAGCTTTCTTT.